This passage covers 5 T cell receptor beta chains from one sample sequenced in a study of cytomegalovirus exposure and HLA in healthy donors. A multiplex PCR was run with 60 Vbeta primers and 13 Jbeta primers. Some clones are missing from TCRdb's copy, which holds only in-frame ones; the method was immunoSEQ multiplex PCR. The data contain about 120,000 clones, less than 65% of them seen just once; the ten biggest clones take up less than 12%. Sequenced input: PBMCs. These receptors were collected from a middle-aged man in good health and CMV-seropositive.

This chain links TRBV7-4 with TRBJ2-2; perhaps TRBD2 as D (5 bases). CDR1 is SGHVT, CDR2 SQSDAQ, per germline. The germline V and J ends were trimmed by 5 bases and 7 bases, with 20 bases remaining between them. The CDR3 has 16 amino acids. CDR3 sequence (DNA): TGTGCCAGCAGCCATCTGGTGGGGTGGGAGAACGGGGAGCTGTTTTTT. Its protein product is CASSHLVGWENGELFF.

The chain carries TRBV5-1 and TRBJ2-2, with TRBD2 matching over 10 bases. Trimming at V came to 0 bases and at J to 6 bases, leaving 8 bases not matched to a gene. The CDR3 spans 17 residues. In germline, CDR1 is SGHRS, CDR2 YFSETQ. CDR3 loop: CASSLDGLAGVSGELFF. The DNA of the CDR3 is TGCGCCAGCAGCTTGGATGGGCTAGCGGGGGTTTCCGGGGAGCTGTTTTTT.

This rearrangement joins TRBV5-1 to TRBJ1-1, with no clear D. The germline V gene encodes CDR1 SGHRS and CDR2 YFSETQ. The CDR3 length is 15 residues. V dropped 0 bases and J dropped 4 bases, with 13 bases sitting between them. CDR3 coding DNA: TGCGCCAGCAGCTTGGAGGAGGGTATCGTCACTGAAGCTTTCTTT. This encodes CASSLEEGIVTEAFF.

The chain is built from TRBV2 and TRBJ2-7; D call uncertain. Looked up from germline, CDR1 is SNHLY and CDR2 is FYNNEI. The CDR3 is 12 residues long. Deletions cut 2 bases from V and 6 bases from J, with 8 bases between. The CDR3 nucleotides read TGTGCCAGCAGTGAAATCGCGGTCGAGCAGTACTTC. This encodes CASSEIAVEQYF.

This clone was observed a handful of times. This chain connects TRBV6-6 to TRBJ1-6, with TRBD1 as a possible D gene (5 bases). CDR3 length: 12 amino acids. V was trimmed by 7 bases and J by 7 bases, leaving 8 bases between them. Germline CDR1 reads MNHNY; CDR2 reads SVGAGI (reference sequence). CDR3 sequence (DNA): TGTGCCAGCAAGGACAACAATTCACCCCTCCACTTT. This gives the protein CASKDNNSPLHF.